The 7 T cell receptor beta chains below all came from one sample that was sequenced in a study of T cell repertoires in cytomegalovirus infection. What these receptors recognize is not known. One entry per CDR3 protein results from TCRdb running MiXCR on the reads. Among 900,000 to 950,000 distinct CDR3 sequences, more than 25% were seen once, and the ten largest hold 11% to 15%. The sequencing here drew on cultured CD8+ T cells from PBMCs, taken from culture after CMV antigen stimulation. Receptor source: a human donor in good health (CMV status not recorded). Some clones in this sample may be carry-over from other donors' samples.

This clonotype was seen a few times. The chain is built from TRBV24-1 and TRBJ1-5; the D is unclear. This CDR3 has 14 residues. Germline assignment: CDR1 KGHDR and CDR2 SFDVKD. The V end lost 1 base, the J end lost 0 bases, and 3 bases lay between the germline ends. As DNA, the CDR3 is TGTGCCACCAGTGATTTCCATAGCAATCAGCCCCAGCATTTT. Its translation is CATSDFHSNQPQHF.

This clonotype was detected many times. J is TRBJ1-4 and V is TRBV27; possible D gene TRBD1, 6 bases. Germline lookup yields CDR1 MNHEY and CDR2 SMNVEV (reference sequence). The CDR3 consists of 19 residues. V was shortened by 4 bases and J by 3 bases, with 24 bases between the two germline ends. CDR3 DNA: TGTGCCAGCAGTTCCCAGGACAGCCAGTATGGTGTGTCTAATGAAAAACTGTTTTTT. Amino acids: CASSSQDSQYGVSNEKLFF.

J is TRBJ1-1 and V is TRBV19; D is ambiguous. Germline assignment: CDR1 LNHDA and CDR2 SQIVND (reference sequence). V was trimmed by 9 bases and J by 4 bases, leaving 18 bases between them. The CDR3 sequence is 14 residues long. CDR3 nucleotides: TGTGCCAGCTTAGGTTGGAGGGCTCGCACTGAAGCTTTCTTT. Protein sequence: CASLGWRARTEAFF.

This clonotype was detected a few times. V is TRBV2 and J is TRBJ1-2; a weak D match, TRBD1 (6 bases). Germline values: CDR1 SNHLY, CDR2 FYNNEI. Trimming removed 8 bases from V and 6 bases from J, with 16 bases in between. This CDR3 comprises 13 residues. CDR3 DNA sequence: TGTGCCAGCCCTGGGGGGGGGCTAGATGGCTACACCTTC. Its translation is CASPGGGLDGYTF. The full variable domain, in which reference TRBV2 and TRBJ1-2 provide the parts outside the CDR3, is EPEVTQTPSHQVTQMGQEVILRCVPISNHLYFYWYRQILGQKVEFLVSFYNNEISEKSEIFDDQFSVERPDGSNFTLKIRSTKLEDSAMYFCASPGGGLDGYTFGSGTRLTVV.

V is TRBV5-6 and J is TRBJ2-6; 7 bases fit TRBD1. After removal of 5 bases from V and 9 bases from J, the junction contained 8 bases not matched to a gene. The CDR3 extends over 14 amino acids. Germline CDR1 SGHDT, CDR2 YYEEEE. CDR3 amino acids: CASRQGPGDNVLTF. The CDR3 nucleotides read TGTGCCAGCAGACAGGGGCCTGGCGACAACGTCCTGACTTTC.

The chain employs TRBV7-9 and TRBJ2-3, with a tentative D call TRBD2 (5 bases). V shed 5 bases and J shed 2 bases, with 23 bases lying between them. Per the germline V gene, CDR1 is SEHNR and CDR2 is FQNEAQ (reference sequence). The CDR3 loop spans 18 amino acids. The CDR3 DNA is TGTGCCAGCAGCCTAGACCCTGGGGAGTGGGGAAACACAGATACGCAGTATTTT. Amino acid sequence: CASSLDPGEWGNTDTQYF.

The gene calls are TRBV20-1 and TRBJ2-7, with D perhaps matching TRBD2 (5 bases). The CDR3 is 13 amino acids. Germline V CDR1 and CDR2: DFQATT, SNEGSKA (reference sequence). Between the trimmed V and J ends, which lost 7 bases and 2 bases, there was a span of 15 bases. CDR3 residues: CSVIRGSAYEQYF. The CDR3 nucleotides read TGCAGTGTTATCCGAGGGTCCGCCTACGAGCAGTACTTC.